This T cell receptor (beta chain) is drawn from a study of OX40 agonist ivuxolimab in advanced cancers. Across the study: All patients had ivuxolimab intravenously every 2 weeks at 0.01 to 10 mg/kg. Eligibility rules accepted prior anti-PD-1, anti-PD-L1 or anti-CTLA-4 therapy, and around 44% had some. Study-level results: Expanded clones tended on average to be more numerous among CD8+ T cells than CD4+.

The CDR3 is 14 amino acids. Trimming removed 5 bases from V and 7 bases from J; junction bases left unmatched: 7. Germline V lookup: CDR1 MNHEY, CDR2 SVGAGI. Assay: immunoSEQ multiplex PCR; the TCRdb copy retains only in-frame clones and omits some. The sample records fewer than 75,000 clones, 87% being singletons. Regarding this clone: Its antigen is unknown.

V gene TRBV6-5 combines with J gene TRBJ2-2; 7 bases align to TRBD1. The material was CD4+ or CD8+ T cells sorted from blood, obtained in a trial of the OX40 agonist ivuxolimab. This receptor was identified in an adult with an advanced solid tumor such as melanoma, head and neck, liver or kidney cancer. The CDR3 nucleotides are TGTGCCAGCAGTATCGACAGGGTGGTCGGGGAGCTGTTTTTT. It specifies CASSIDRVVGELFF.